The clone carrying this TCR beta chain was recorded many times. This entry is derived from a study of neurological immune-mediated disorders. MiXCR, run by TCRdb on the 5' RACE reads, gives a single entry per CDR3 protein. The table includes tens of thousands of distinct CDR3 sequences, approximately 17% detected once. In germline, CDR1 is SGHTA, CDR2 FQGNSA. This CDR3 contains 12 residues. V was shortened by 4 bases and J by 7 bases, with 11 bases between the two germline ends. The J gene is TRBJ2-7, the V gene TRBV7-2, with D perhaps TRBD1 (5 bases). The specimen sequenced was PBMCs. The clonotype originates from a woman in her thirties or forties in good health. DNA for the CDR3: TGTGCCAGCAGCTCACAGGCGAGGGAGCAGTACTTC. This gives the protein CASSSQAREQYF.